This T cell receptor (beta chain) comes out of a study of memory CD4+ T cells and cytomegalovirus serostatus. Whole-study context: This sample comes from healthy Belgian adults, several CMV seropositive, approximately 22 seronegative.

The length of the CDR3 is 14 residues. The V gene's germline CDR1 is MDHEN and CDR2 SYDVKM. Trimming removed 5 bases at V and 2 bases at J, with 13 bases between. Generated by immunoSEQ multiplex PCR, the TCRdb table keeps only in-frame clones and is missing some. The repertoire consists of about 59,000 clones, with about 81% occurring once and the leading ten covering about 1%. The sort gate was single viable CD3+CD4+CD8-CD45RO+ cells for memory CD4+ T cells. The sample consisted of memory CD4+ T cells from blood. The chain is built from TRBV28 and TRBJ2-7; D is uncertain. This TCR was sampled from an adult in good health and CMV-seronegative. In nucleotides, the CDR3 is TGTGCCAGCAGTCCCCGGGTCCTTCCCTACGAGCAGTACTTC. Translation gives CASSPRVLPYEQYF.